This TCR beta chain was recorded in a study of radiotherapy plus CTLA-4 blockade in lung cancer. This CDR3 has 18 residues. Germline CDR1 reads KGHSH; CDR2 reads LQKENI. Trimming shortened V by 3 bases and J by 1 base, and 21 bases separated the two germline ends. The table came from immunoSEQ multiplex PCR; TCRdb's copy has only in-frame clones and leaves some out. The table shows some 80,000 clones, with more than 60% occurring only once. The receptor comes from a human donor with non-small cell lung cancer whose response to radiotherapy plus ipilimumab could not be evaluated. Some clones in this sample may be carry-over from other donors' samples. This sample comprised peripheral blood, obtained from a patient treated with radiotherapy plus ipilimumab. The chain carries TRBV18 and TRBJ1-2; possibly TRBD1 for D (5 bases). CDR3: CASSPPEPTGLYNYGYTF. The CDR3 region has the DNA TGTGCCAGCTCACCCCCGGAGCCCACAGGCCTATATAACTATGGCTACACCTTC. The full variable domain, completed using reference TRBV18 and TRBJ1-2, is NAGVMQNPRHLVRRRGQEARLRCSPMKGHSHVYWYRQLPEEGLKFMVYLQKENIIDESGMPKERFSAEFPKEGPSILRIQQVVRGDSAAYFCASSPPEPTGLYNYGYTFGSGTRLTVV.